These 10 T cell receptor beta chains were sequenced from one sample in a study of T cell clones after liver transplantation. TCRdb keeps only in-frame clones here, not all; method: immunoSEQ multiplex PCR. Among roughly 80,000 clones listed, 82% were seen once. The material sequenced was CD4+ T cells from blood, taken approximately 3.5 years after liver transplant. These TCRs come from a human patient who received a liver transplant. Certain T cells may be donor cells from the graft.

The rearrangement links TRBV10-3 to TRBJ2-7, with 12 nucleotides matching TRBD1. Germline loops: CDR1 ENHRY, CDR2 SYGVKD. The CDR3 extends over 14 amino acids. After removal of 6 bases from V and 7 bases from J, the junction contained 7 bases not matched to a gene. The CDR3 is CAIRPGQGAGEQYF. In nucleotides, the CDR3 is TGTGCCATCAGGCCGGGACAGGGGGCCGGGGAGCAGTACTTC.

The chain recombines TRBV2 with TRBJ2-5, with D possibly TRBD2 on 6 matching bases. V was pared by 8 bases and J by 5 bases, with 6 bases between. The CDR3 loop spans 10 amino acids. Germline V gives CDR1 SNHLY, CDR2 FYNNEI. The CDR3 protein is CASREETQYF. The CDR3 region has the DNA TGTGCCAGCCGGGAGGAGACCCAGTACTTC.

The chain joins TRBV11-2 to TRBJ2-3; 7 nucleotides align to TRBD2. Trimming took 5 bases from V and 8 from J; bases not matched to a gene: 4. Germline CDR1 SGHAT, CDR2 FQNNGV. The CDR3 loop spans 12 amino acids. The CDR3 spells CASSPPSGTQYF. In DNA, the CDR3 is TGTGCCAGCAGCCCTCCTAGCGGTACGCAGTATTTT.

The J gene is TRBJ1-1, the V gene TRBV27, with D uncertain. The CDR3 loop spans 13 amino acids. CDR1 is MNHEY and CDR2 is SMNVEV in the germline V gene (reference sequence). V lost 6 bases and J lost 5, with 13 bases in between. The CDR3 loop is CASRGGSGTEAFF. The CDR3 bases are TGTGCCAGCAGGGGAGGGAGTGGGACTGAAGCTTTCTTT.

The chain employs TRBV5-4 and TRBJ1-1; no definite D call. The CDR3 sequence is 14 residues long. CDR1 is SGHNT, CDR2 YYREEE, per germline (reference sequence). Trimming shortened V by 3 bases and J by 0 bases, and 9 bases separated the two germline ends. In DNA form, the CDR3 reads TGTGCCAGCAGCTCGGCTGGGCTGAACACTGAAGCTTTCTTT. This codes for CASSSAGLNTEAFF.

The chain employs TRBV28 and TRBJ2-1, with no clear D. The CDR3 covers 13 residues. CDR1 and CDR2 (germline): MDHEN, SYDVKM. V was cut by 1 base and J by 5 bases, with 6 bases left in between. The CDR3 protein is CASSLSHDNEQFF. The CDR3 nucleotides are TGTGCCAGCAGTTTATCGCACGACAATGAGCAGTTCTTC.

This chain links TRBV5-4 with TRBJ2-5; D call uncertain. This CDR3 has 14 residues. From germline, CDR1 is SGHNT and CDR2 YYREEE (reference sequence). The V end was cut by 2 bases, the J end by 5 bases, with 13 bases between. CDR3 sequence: CASSFHLYGETQYF. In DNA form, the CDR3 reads TGTGCCAGCAGCTTCCACTTGTATGGGGAGACCCAGTACTTC.

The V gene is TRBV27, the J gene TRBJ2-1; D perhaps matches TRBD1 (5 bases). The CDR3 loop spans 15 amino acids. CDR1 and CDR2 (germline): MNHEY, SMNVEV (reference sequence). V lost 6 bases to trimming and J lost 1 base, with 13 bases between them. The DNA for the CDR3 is TGTGCCAGCAGATCCGAAGGGGCTTCCTACAATGAGCAGTTCTTC. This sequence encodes CASRSEGASYNEQFF.

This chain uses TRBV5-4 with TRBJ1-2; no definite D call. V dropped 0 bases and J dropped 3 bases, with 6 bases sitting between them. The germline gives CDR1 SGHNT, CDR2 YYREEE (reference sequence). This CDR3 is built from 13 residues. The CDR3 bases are TGTGCCAGCAGCTTGGGGGAGTACTATGGCTACACCTTC. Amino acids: CASSLGEYYGYTF.

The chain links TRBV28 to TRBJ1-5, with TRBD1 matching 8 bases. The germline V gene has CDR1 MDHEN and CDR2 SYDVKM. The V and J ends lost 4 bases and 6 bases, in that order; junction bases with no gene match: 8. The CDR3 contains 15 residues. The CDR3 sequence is CASSSGQGSSQPQHF. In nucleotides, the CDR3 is TGTGCCAGCAGTTCAGGACAGGGCTCGAGTCAGCCCCAGCATTTT.